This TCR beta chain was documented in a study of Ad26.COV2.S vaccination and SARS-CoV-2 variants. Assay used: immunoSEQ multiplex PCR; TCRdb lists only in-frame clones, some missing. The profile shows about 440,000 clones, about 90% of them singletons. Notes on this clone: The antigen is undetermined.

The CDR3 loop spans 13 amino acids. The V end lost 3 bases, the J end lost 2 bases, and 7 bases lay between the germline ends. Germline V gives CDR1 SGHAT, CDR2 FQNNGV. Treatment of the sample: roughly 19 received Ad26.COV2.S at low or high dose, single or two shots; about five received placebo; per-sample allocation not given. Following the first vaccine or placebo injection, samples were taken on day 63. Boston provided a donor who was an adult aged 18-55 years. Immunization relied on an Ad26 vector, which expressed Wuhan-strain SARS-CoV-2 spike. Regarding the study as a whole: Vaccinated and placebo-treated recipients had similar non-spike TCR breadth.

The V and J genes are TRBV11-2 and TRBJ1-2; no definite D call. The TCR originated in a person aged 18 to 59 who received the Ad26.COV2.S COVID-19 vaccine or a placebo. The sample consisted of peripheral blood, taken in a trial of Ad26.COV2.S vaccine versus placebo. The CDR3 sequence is CASSLGGNYGYTF. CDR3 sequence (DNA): TGTGCCAGCAGCTTGGGAGGGAACTATGGCTACACCTTC.